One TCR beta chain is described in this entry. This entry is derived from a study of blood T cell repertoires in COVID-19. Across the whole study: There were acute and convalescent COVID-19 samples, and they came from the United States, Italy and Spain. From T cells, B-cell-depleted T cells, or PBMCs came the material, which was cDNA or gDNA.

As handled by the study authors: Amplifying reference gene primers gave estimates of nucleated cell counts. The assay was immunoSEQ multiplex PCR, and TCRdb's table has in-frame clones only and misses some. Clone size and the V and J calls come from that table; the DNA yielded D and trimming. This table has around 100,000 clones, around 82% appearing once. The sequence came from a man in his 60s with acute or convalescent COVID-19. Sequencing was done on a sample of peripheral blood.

This CDR3 reads CASSKQIIPRTGENTEAFF. CDR3 DNA sequence: TGTGCCAGTAGTAAACAAATCATTCCCAGGACAGGGGAGAACACTGAAGCTTTCTTT. This sequence joins TRBV19 and TRBJ1-1, with TRBD1 matching 9 bases. Losses at the gene ends were 4 bases for V and 1 base for J; bases not matched to a gene: 16. The CDR3 is made up of 19 amino acids. Germline CDR1 reads LNHDA; CDR2 reads SQIVND (reference sequence).